Below, 15 T cell receptor beta chains from the same sample are listed, as sequenced in a study of blood T cells in healthy people across ages. The use of a sample-barcoded 5' primer and a J-beta primer mix characterized a second PCR of roughly 6 to 12 cycles. TCRdb passed the 5' RACE reads through MiXCR, listing each CDR3 protein once. The sample carries about 1.4 million distinct CDR3 sequences, 45% to 70% recorded once. The sample consisted of blood. The source is a man younger than 30 in good health.

This clonotype was counted a few times. The chain carries TRBV27 and TRBJ1-2, with D possibly being TRBD1 (5 bases). The CDR3 is 15 amino acids. CDR1 and CDR2 (germline): MNHEY, SMNVEV (reference sequence). V dropped 2 bases and J dropped 4 bases, with 14 bases sitting between them. This CDR3 reads CASSLRQGSVYGYTF. CDR3 bases: TGTGCCAGCAGTTTAAGGCAGGGCTCGGTCTATGGCTACACCTTC.

Worth noting for this clonotype: A read error may account for a junction end that differs from germline. The chain uses TRBV29-1 and TRBJ1-5, with 9 bases identical to TRBD1. Germline V lookup: CDR1 SQVTM, CDR2 ANQGSEA. The length of the CDR3 is 14 residues. CDR3 DNA sequence: TGCAGCGTTGCGCGGGACAGGGTTGGTCAGCCCCGGCATTTT. This encodes CSVARDRVGQPRHF.

This clonotype was seen just once. The rearrangement uses TRBV27 and TRBJ1-2, with TRBD1 as a possible D gene (6 bases). Trimming stripped 3 bases from V and 5 bases from J, with 13 bases between. The CDR3 loop spans 14 amino acids. The germline V gene has CDR1 MNHEY and CDR2 SMNVEV (reference sequence). The CDR3 DNA reads TGTGCCAGCAGTTTGGGGGGGCGCTTTTATGGCTACACCTTC. Its translation is CASSLGGRFYGYTF.

V gene TRBV6-5 combines with J gene TRBJ2-2, with D possibly TRBD2 on 6 matching bases. The V gene's germline CDR1 is MNHEY and CDR2 SVGAGI. Trimming removed 4 bases from V and 4 bases from J, with 16 bases in between. The CDR3 has 16 residues. The CDR3 DNA is TGTGCCAGCAGTTCCGCTATTCGGGGGAGCACCGGGGAGCTGTTTTTT. This codes for CASSSAIRGSTGELFF.

V gene TRBV5-1 combines with J gene TRBJ2-1; TRBD2 aligns across 7 bases. Germline loops: CDR1 SGHRS, CDR2 YFSETQ. CDR3 length: 16 residues. V was pared by 4 bases and J by 6 bases, with 13 bases of the junction left unmatched. The chain's CDR3 is CASSPPRASGSNEQFF. CDR3 nucleotides: TGCGCCAGCAGCCCCCCGAGGGCTAGCGGATCCAATGAGCAGTTCTTC.

The rearrangement joins TRBV15 to TRBJ2-1; D is perhaps TRBD2 (6 bases). CDR1 and CDR2 from the germline V gene are LNHNV and YYDKDF (reference sequence). The V gene lost 5 bases and the J gene lost 0 bases, with 14 bases spanning the gap. The CDR3 is 16 residues long. The CDR3 coding sequence is TGTGCCACCAGCGGGACTGGCGGGCGCTCCTACAATGAGCAGTTCTTC. Translated: CATSGTGGRSYNEQFF.

This rearrangement joins TRBV20-1 to TRBJ1-2, with D unresolved. The ends were cut back, 1 base at V and 4 bases at J, with 13 bases in the middle. The germline V gene encodes CDR1 DFQATT and CDR2 SNEGSKA (reference sequence). The CDR3 consists of 14 residues. CDR3 residues: CSARGRTARYGYTF. The CDR3 bases are TGCAGTGCTAGAGGTCGAACAGCCCGCTATGGCTACACCTTC.

The CDR3 DNA is TGTGCCAGCAGCGAACTAGGGACCCCGCAACCCTCTGGGGCCAACGTCCTGACTTTC. Its protein is CASSELGTPQPSGANVLTF. The genes are TRBV6-1 and TRBJ2-6; D is possibly TRBD1 or TRBD2 (5 bases each). Germline V gene data show CDR1 as MNHNS and CDR2 as SASEGT. V dropped 6 bases and J dropped 0 bases, with 21 bases sitting between them. The CDR3 contains 19 residues.

In this sample, this clonotype turned up a few times. V is TRBV20-1 and J is TRBJ2-7; a weak D match, TRBD2 (6 bases). This CDR3 region has 15 residues. Trimming shortened V by 1 base and J by 3 bases, and 16 bases separated the two germline ends. Germline CDR1 reads DFQATT; CDR2 reads SNEGSKA (reference sequence). CDR3 loop: CSARVLGEDRYEQYF. The CDR3 DNA reads TGCAGTGCTAGAGTACTGGGGGAGGACCGCTACGAGCAGTACTTC.

Points on this clonotype: The junction shows a germline mismatch at one end, possibly a read error. DNA for the CDR3: TGCGCCAGCAGCAAAGACGCACAGGGGTATGAGCAGTTCTTC. It translates to CASSKDAQGYEQFF. The gene calls are TRBV4-1 and TRBJ2-1; 7 positions agree with TRBD1. Per the germline V gene, CDR1 is MGHRA and CDR2 is YSYEKL. The CDR3 runs 14 residues.

This clonotype occurred many times. This chain connects TRBV18 to TRBJ2-6; a possible D gene is TRBD2 (5 bases). The CDR3 runs 16 residues. Germline assignment: CDR1 KGHSH and CDR2 LQKENI. The germline V and J ends were trimmed by 5 bases and 2 bases, with 13 bases remaining between them. The CDR3, as DNA: TGTGCCAGCTCAGTCTTGGAGGAGACTGGGGCCAACGTCCTGACTTTC. Translated: CASSVLEETGANVLTF.

The gene calls are TRBV12-3 or TRBV12-4 and TRBJ2-3, with D possibly matching TRBD1 (5 bases). This CDR3 region has 15 residues. V lost 3 bases and J 6 bases, leaving 16 bases between the germline ends. The chain's CDR3 is CASSFWGQGSDTQYF. The CDR3, as DNA: TGTGCCAGCAGTTTCTGGGGCCAGGGTTCGGATACGCAGTATTTT.

This clonotype came up a few times. The J gene is TRBJ2-7, the V gene TRBV6-5; weak D call: TRBD2 (6 bases). The CDR3 totals 14 residues. Germline V gene lookup returns CDR1 MNHEY and CDR2 SVGAGI. Trimming took 2 bases from V and 3 from J, leaving 11 bases between them. The CDR3 coding sequence is TGTGCCAGCAGTTACCGAGCGGGCAACTACGAGCAGTACTTC. Its protein product is CASSYRAGNYEQYF.

The chain couples TRBV4-1 to TRBJ1-1; D gene uncertain. Germline V gene lookup returns CDR1 MGHRA and CDR2 YSYEKL. V dropped 0 bases and J dropped 3 bases, with 11 bases sitting between them. CDR3 length: 15 residues. The DNA for the CDR3 is TGCGCCAGCAGCCAAGATGCAGGTCGGTACACTGAAGCTTTCTTT. This codes for CASSQDAGRYTEAFF.

This sequence joins TRBV7-9 and TRBJ2-4, with D unresolved. With the DNA end fitting TRBJ2-5 better, the J assignment may be wrong. The CDR3 contains 15 residues. Germline CDR1 is SEHNR and CDR2 is FQNEAQ (reference sequence). In DNA, the CDR3 is TGTGCCAGCAGCCCCGTCGGGCGCCTCCAAGAGACCCAGTACTTC. As protein: CASSPVGRLQETQYF.